In this sample, the clone carrying this T cell receptor (beta chain) turned up many times. The antigen remains unidentified. RNA transcripts served as the template for amplifying TCR beta CDR3 regions. Initially, a first-round RT-PCR of the TCR CDR3 employed the HTBI primer set. MiXCR, applied by TCRdb to the multiplex PCR reads, yields one record per CDR3 protein. The sample has roughly 520,000 distinct CDR3 sequences, around 22% seen once. This record belongs to a study of T cells in Graves' hyperthyroidism and ophthalmopathy. Diagnostic decisions used clinical symptoms, serum thyroxine and TRAb, thyroid ultrasound and orbital computed tomography. The study's findings and limits: The model made its ophthalmopathy prediction, and onset followed a median roughly six months later. Peripheral blood also featured most of the thyroid clonotypes expanded above 0.001.

The origin of this receptor is a woman under 40 with Graves' ophthalmopathy. Sequenced sample: blood.

The CDR3 spells CASSYSLHAYEQYF. CDR3 nucleotide sequence: TGTGCCAGCAGTTACTCACTACACGCCTACGAGCAGTACTTC. The chain uses TRBV6-5 and TRBJ2-7; D gene unclear. Germline assignment: CDR1 MNHEY and CDR2 SVGAGI. The ends were cut back, 0 bases at V and 2 bases at J, with 8 bases in the middle. The CDR3 consists of 14 residues.